This note documents a single T cell receptor (beta chain) sequence. Seattle's enrolled individuals joined amid active infection and were then monitored longitudinally. Germline-derived CDR1 and CDR2 are LGHNA and YSLEER. The V end was cut by 3 bases, the J end by 4 bases, with 15 bases between. CDR3 size: 15 residues. In the source study's methods: For nucleated cells, counts were estimated from reference gene primer amplification. Measured with immunoSEQ multiplex PCR; TCRdb has only the in-frame clones, and not every one. The DNA was the basis for D and trimming; V, J and clone size are from that table. The table includes under 150,000 clones, more than 80% detected once. The data were obtained in a study of blood T cell repertoires in COVID-19. Across the study: There were acute and convalescent COVID-19 samples, and they came from the United States, Italy and Spain. Sources were T cells, B-cell-depleted T cells, or PBMCs; the material itself was cDNA or gDNA.

The V gene is TRBV4-3, the J gene TRBJ1-2; perhaps TRBD1 as D (5 bases). Sequenced sample: peripheral blood. This TCR derives from a woman aged 55-69 years with COVID-19, enrolled during active disease. The CDR3 here is CASSQTGAGAYGYTF. Written as DNA, the CDR3 is TGCGCCAGCAGCCAGACGGGAGCCGGGGCCTATGGCTACACCTTC.